This T cell receptor (beta chain) was sequenced during a study of T cell responses to AZD1222 COVID-19 vaccine. With regard to this clone: Its target is not known.

Study conclusions and caveats: White British people made up most donors, females outnumbered males, and clonal diversity was possibly underestimated.

The assay was immunoSEQ multiplex PCR, and TCRdb's table has in-frame clones only and misses some. Here the sample spans tens of thousands of clones, more than 75% being singletons. This specimen consisted of peripheral blood, obtained on day 0 of MenACWY control vaccination. The sequence came from an adult in good health.

CDR3 DNA sequence: TGTGCCAGCAGTGTTAGTAGGGACGGAGGGTATGGCTACACCTTC. Protein: CASSVSRDGGYGYTF. V gene TRBV2 combines with J gene TRBJ1-2; weak D call: TRBD1 (5 bases). The germline gives CDR1 SNHLY, CDR2 FYNNEI. This CDR3 is 15 amino acids long. V was pared by 4 bases and J by 5 bases, with 17 bases between.